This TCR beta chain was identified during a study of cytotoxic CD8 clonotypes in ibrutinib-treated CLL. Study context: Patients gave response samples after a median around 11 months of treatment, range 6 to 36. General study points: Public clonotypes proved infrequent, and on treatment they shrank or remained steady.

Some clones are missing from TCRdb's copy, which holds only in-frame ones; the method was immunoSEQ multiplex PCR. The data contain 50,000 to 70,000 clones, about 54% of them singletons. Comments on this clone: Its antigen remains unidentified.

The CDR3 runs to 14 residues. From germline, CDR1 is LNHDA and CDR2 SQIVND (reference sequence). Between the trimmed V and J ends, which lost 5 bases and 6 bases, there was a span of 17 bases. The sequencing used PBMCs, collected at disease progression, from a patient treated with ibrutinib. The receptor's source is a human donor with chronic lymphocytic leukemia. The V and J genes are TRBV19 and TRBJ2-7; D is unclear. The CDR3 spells CASSDLRLGPEQYF. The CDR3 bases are TGTGCCAGTAGTGACCTGCGCTTAGGGCCCGAGCAGTACTTC.